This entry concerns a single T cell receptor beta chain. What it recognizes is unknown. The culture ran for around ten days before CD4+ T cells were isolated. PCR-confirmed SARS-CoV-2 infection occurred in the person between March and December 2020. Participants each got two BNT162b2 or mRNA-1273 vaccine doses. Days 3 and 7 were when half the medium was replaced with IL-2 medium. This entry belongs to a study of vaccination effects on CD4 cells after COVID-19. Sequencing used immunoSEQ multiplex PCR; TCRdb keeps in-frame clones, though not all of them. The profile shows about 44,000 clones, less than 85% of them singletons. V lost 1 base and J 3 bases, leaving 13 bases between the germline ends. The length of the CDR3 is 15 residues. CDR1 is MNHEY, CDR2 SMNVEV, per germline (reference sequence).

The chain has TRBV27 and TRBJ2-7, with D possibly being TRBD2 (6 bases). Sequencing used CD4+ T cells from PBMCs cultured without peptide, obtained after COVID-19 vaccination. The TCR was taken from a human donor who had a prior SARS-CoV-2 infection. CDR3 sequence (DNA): TGTGCCAGCAGTTTATTTGGGGGGAGGTACTACGAGCAGTACTTC. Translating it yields CASSLFGGRYYEQYF.